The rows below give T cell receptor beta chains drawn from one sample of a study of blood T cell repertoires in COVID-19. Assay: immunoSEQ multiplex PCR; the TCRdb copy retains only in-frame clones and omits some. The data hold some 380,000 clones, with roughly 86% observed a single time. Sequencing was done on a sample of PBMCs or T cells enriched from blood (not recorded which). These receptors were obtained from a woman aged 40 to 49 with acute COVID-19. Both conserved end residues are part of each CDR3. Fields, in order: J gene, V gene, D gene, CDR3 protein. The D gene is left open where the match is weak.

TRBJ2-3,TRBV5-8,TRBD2,CASSVGTSSRTDTQYF
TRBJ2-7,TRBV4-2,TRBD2,CASSSGTSGYEQYF
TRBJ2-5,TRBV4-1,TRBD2,CASSQRGGLETQYF
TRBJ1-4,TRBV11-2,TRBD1,CASRPPTGGEEKLFF
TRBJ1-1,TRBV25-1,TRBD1,CASSGQGAFTEAFF
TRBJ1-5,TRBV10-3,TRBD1,CAISEGPGGLFHNQPQHF
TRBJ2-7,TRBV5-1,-,CASSLGQGSGEQYF
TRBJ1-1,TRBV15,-,CATSRPYRRVGGTEAFF
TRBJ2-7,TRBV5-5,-,CASSFYSSYEQYF
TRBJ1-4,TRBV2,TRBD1,CASSRGTGGVFEKLFF
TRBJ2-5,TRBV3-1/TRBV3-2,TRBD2,CASSRSRGAEQETQYF
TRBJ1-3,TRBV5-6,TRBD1,CASSFRTGAGNTIYF
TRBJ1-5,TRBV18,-,CASSPPGAQPQHF
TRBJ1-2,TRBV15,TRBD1,CATSRDRTGYGYTF
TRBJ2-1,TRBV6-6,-,CASRALGGGHYNEQFF
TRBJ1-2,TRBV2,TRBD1,CASSEWTGGLDGYTF
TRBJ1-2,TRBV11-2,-,CASRSVPRRGNYGYTF
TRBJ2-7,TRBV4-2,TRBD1,CASSTGQGSTSYEQYF
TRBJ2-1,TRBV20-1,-,CSARRAEQFF
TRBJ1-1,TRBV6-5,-,CASSYSYLMNTEAFF
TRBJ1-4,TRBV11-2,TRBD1,CASSVRTGAREKLFF
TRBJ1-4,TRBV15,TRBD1,CATTRTTGGYEKLFF
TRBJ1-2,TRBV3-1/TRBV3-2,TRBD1,CASSQTETGGSSGYTF
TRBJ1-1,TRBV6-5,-,CASSYSLYTEAFF
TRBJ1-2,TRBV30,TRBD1,CAWRGQGPIFYGYTF
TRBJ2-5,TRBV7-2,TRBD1,CASSTGAGETQYF
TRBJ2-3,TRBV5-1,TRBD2,CASSRLAPSTDTQYF
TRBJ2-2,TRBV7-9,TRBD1,CASSPWTGAYTGELFF
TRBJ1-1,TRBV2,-,CASSKRDTLWIAFF
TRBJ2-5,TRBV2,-,CASSATVGDSETQYF
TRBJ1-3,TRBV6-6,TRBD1,CASRQGARGNTIYF
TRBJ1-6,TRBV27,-,CASSFGQYSPLHF
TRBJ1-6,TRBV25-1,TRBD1,CASSARQGTNSPLHF
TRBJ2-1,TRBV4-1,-,CASSQDLVRGGDDVQFF
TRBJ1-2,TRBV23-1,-,CASSPEVYGYTF
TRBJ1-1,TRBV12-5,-,CASGPSTGFTEAFF
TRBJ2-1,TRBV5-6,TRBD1,CASSAGTGGYNNEQFF
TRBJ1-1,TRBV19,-,CASSIEDSSSEAFF
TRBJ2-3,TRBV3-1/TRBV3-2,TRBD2,CASSQEYGTSGEDTQYF
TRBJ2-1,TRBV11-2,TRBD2,CASSSTLGLAGGNEQFF
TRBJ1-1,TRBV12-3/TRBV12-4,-,CASSSGALTEAFF
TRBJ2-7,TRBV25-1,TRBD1,CASSEYAGGSYEQYF